The clone carrying this T cell receptor (beta chain) was seen a few times. The data stem from a study of beta chain features in type 1 diabetes. The overall study: The samples had roughly 110,000,000 sorted cells examined in all.

Markers CD45RO/CCR7/CD25/CD127/CD95/CD27 served to sort CD4+ naive, central memory, regulatory and stem cell-like memory cells. CDR1 is SQVTM, CDR2 ANQGSEA, per germline. This CDR3 region has 13 residues. V gave up 6 bases and J gave up 2 bases, with 12 bases separating them. Expressed TCRB transcripts were sequenced after all isolated RNA was converted to cDNA. Produced via immunoSEQ multiplex PCR; TCRdb's table is partial and in-frame only. The table includes about 150,000 clones, 11% detected once. This rearrangement joins TRBV29-1 to TRBJ2-3; the D gene is possibly TRBD1 (5 bases). The sequencing input was central memory CD4+ T cells from blood. The TCR was taken from a man aged 18-30 years in good health. This chain's CDR3 is CSVGRANTDTQYF. In DNA, the CDR3 is TGCAGCGTGGGCAGGGCAAACACAGATACGCAGTATTTT.